Listed below are T cell receptor beta chains from one sample, sequenced in a study of shared clonotypes between healthy human individuals. The protocol was immunoSEQ multiplex PCR, while the TCRdb copy is restricted to in-frame clones and leaves out a portion. The data hold approximately 530,000 clones, with about 96% observed a single time. Sequencing used naive CD4+ T cells sorted from blood. These receptors were taken from a woman aged 30 to 39 in good health. The CDR3 runs from the conserved cysteine through the conserved F or W. The D gene is left open where the match is weak. Only part of the rows carry a size: once, few, many, or a class if the clone is expanded.

j_call clone_size d_call v_call cdr3_nt cdr3_aa
TRBJ2-6 - - TRBV6-5 TGTGCCAGCAAGGAGGGTTCTGGGGCCAACGTCCTGACTTTC CASKEGSGANVLTF
TRBJ1-1 - - TRBV6-1 TGTGCCAGCAGTTATGATACTACGTGGGTAGGAGCTTTCTTT CASSYDTTWVGAFF
TRBJ2-4 - - TRBV5-1 TGCGCCAGCAGCTTGGCCGGGGAGACGAACATTCAGTACTTC CASSLAGETNIQYF
TRBJ2-1 - TRBD2 TRBV5-1 TGCGCCAGCATCACACTAGCGGGCTCCTACAATGAGCAGTTCTTC CASITLAGSYNEQFF
TRBJ2-2 - TRBD1 TRBV28 TGTGCCAGCAGGCAGCGGACAGGGGGCACCGGGGAGCTGTTTTTT CASRQRTGGTGELFF
TRBJ1-5 - - TRBV27 TGTGCCAGCAGTCCCCAGCCGGGAGGCAATCAGCCCCAGCATTTT CASSPQPGGNQPQHF
TRBJ1-5 - - TRBV7-9 TGTGCCAGCAGCCCGGAAGGGAAGGGCAATCAGCCCCAGCATTTT CASSPEGKGNQPQHF
TRBJ2-1 - TRBD1 TRBV5-1 TGCGCCAGCAGCTCCGAACCTCCGGGACAGGGGGACCATGAGCAGTTCTTC CASSSEPPGQGDHEQFF
TRBJ2-7 - TRBD1 TRBV7-9 TGTGCCAGCAGCTTAGAGGGGTCAGGGGGATCCTACGAGCAGTACTTC CASSLEGSGGSYEQYF
TRBJ1-2 - - TRBV5-1 TGCGCCAGCAGCTTGGCCACGGATTCTAGTGGCTACACCTTC CASSLATDSSGYTF
TRBJ2-3 once - TRBV6-5 TGTGCCAGCAAGGAGAGTGGTACAGATACGCAGTATTTT CASKESGTDTQYF
TRBJ2-6 - - TRBV5-1 TGCGCCAGCAGCTTGGCACCCGGGGCCAACGTCCTGACTTTC CASSLAPGANVLTF
TRBJ2-1 - - TRBV11-2 TGTGCCAGCAGCGCGGGGCACAGGGGCAATGAGCAGTTCTTC CASSAGHRGNEQFF
TRBJ1-2 - - TRBV25-1 TGTGCCAGCAGTGAATTGACAGGAGCTGACTATGGCTACACCTTC CASSELTGADYGYTF
TRBJ1-1 - - TRBV28 TGTGCCAGCAGTTTAACGGGCCCAGCCGGGAACACTGAAGCTTTCTTT CASSLTGPAGNTEAFF
TRBJ2-7 - TRBD2 TRBV27 TGTGCCAGCAGTTTGAGCCCGGGAGGGGACTACGAGCAGTACTTC CASSLSPGGDYEQYF
TRBJ2-2 - - TRBV27 TGTGCCAGCAGTTTATCGGGGGGCACCGGGGAGCTGTTTTTT CASSLSGGTGELFF
TRBJ1-1 - - TRBV12-5 TGTGCTAGTGGTTTGGGAATGAACACTGAAGCTTTCTTT CASGLGMNTEAFF
TRBJ1-4 - - TRBV14 TGTGCCAGCAGCCAAGATGTGGTTGTCTCGCTCTTTGGTGAAAAACTGTTTTTT CASSQDVVVSLFGEKLFF
TRBJ1-4 - TRBD1 TRBV10-1 TGCGCCAGCAGACCCGGGAGACAGGGGACTAATGAAAAACTGTTTTTT CASRPGRQGTNEKLFF
TRBJ1-5 - TRBD1 TRBV10-3 TGTGCCATCAGTGGGACAGGAGATCAGCCCCAGCATTTT CAISGTGDQPQHF
TRBJ2-7 - - TRBV28 TGTGCCAGCAGTTTATCTTCGACAAGCTACGAGCAGTACTTC CASSLSSTSYEQYF
TRBJ2-7 - - TRBV27 TGTGCCAGCAGTTTCAACAGGGATTTCTCCTACGAGCAGTACTTC CASSFNRDFSYEQYF
TRBJ1-5 - - TRBV2 TGTGCCAGCAGTGAAGATCGTTATAGCAATCAGCCCCAGCATTTT CASSEDRYSNQPQHF
TRBJ2-7 - - TRBV19 TGTGCCAGTAGTATAGATTACCTTGCCGGGGACGAGCAGTACTTC CASSIDYLAGDEQYF
TRBJ1-3 - - TRBV4-1 TGCGCCAGCAGCCAAGGGCAGTTATTTTCTGGAAACACCATATATTTT CASSQGQLFSGNTIYF
TRBJ2-6 - TRBD1 TRBV27 TGTGCCAGCAGTCCCGACAGGGGATCCGGGGCCAACGTCCTGACTTTC CASSPDRGSGANVLTF
TRBJ1-2 - TRBD1 TRBV4-2 TGTGCCAGCAGCCCTGGGACCGGACAGGGGTATGGCTACACCTTC CASSPGTGQGYGYTF
TRBJ1-2 - - TRBV29-1 TGCAGCGTTGAAGATGGAGGGTTCCACACCTTC CSVEDGGFHTF
TRBJ2-2 - - TRBV18 TGTGCCAGCTCACCACGTTTAGGCACCTCGAACACCGGGGAGCTGTTTTTT CASSPRLGTSNTGELFF
TRBJ1-2 - TRBD1 TRBV5-8 TGTGCCAGCAGCGACCGGCGGGGACAGGGTATCTACACCTTC CASSDRRGQGIYTF
TRBJ1-2 - TRBD1 TRBV28 TGTGCCAGCAGCCGTAAAACAGGGGGTTTGGGTGGCTACACCTTC CASSRKTGGLGGYTF
TRBJ1-1 - - TRBV27 TGTGCCAGCAGAAATAGCGGGAAGACGAACACTGAAGCTTTCTTT CASRNSGKTNTEAFF
TRBJ1-3 - - TRBV10-3 TGTGCCACACGGGAGAAGCAAGGGAACACCATATATTTT CATREKQGNTIYF
TRBJ1-4 - - TRBV28 TGTGCCAGCAGTCCCTTTGATTCACCGGGTAATGAAAAACTGTTTTTT CASSPFDSPGNEKLFF
TRBJ1-5 - - TRBV5-4 TGTGCCAGCAGCGTAATGGGGCATCAGCCCCAGCATTTT CASSVMGHQPQHF
TRBJ2-1 - TRBD1 TRBV5-8 TGTGCCAGCAGCGGACGGACAGGGTCCTACAATGAGCAGTTCTTC CASSGRTGSYNEQFF
TRBJ2-3 - - TRBV2 TGTGCCAGCAATGTAGGGATCACAGATACGCAGTATTTT CASNVGITDTQYF